Listed below are T cell receptor beta chains from one sample, sequenced in a study of shared clonotypes between healthy human individuals. Using immunoSEQ multiplex PCR, the repertoire was profiled, and TCRdb retains in-frame clones only, with some absent. The sample shows about a million clones, approximately 76% of them seen only once. Sequencing was done on a sample of memory CD4+ T cells sorted from blood. The origin of the receptors is a man aged 18 to 30 in good health. The conserved cysteine and the conserved F or W are not part of the CDR3 here. D genes are given only for firm matches.

V,J,D,CDR3
TRBV2,TRBJ1-2,-,ASQDGGNYGYT
TRBV2,TRBJ2-3,-,ASSQGILPSTDTQY
TRBV27,TRBJ2-1,-,ASSFSTSYNEQF
TRBV4-2,TRBJ2-5,TRBD2,ASSRGTSGGTFQETQY
TRBV28,TRBJ2-3,-,ASSNEGVTDTQY
TRBV25-1,TRBJ1-2,TRBD1,ASSESTGGDYGYT
TRBV9,TRBJ1-2,-,ASRAGSANYGYT
TRBV6-5,TRBJ1-4,TRBD1,ASRRQGPNEKLF
TRBV27,TRBJ1-6,-,ASSLGTLYNSPLH
TRBV18,TRBJ1-5,-,ASQGTVDQPQH
TRBV10-3,TRBJ2-3,-,AISGLPFSTDTQY
TRBV12-2,TRBJ2-7,-,ASRIDRGGDEQY
TRBV27,TRBJ2-1,TRBD1,ASSPMTGRQF
TRBV27,TRBJ2-7,TRBD1,ASSPHPLRDRGHEQY
TRBV5-1,TRBJ2-3,TRBD2,ASSPPSGGGATDTQY
TRBV18,TRBJ1-1,-,ASSPGQLGNTEAF
TRBV5-1,TRBJ2-2,TRBD2,ASSPSRTSGGNTGELF
TRBV7-2,TRBJ2-3,-,ASSPSTGGFTDTQY
TRBV13,TRBJ1-2,TRBD1,ASSTSRDRGDGYT
TRBV6-5,TRBJ1-2,-,ASSYSGMGGGYT
TRBV2,TRBJ2-5,-,ASSQTSPVQGPQY
TRBV14,TRBJ2-7,-,ASSQGGTDGIYEQY
TRBV5-1,TRBJ2-2,-,ASSLSSFTGELF
TRBV6-5,TRBJ2-7,TRBD2,ASSSGLAGSYEQY
TRBV7-9,TRBJ1-2,TRBD1,ASSQRTGERDGYT
TRBV30,TRBJ1-3,-,AWKYDGNTIY